The 25 T cell receptor beta chains given below trace back to one sample, sequenced in a study of blood T cell repertoires in COVID-19. The repertoire was sequenced with immunoSEQ multiplex PCR; TCRdb's copy has only in-frame clones and lacks some. This sample carries roughly 250,000 clones, more than 75% of them seen once, and the ten largest clones take 2.3%. The sequencing input was PBMCs or T cells enriched from blood (not recorded which). The receptors were sampled from a woman in her thirties or forties with acute COVID-19.

This chain joins TRBV7-3 and TRBJ2-3; 8 nucleotides align to TRBD2. The V and J ends lost 3 bases and 4 bases, in that order; junction bases with no gene match: 6. The CDR3 is 15 residues long. Germline V lookup: CDR1 SGHTA, CDR2 FQGTGA. The CDR3, as DNA: TGTGCCAGCAGCTTCGGCGGGGGGAGGCCAGATACGCAGTATTTT. Its translation is CASSFGGGRPDTQYF.

The chain recombines TRBV11-2 with TRBJ2-7; 11 positions agree with TRBD2. J gave up 5 bases and V 5 bases, and 5 bases lay outside the gene matches. The CDR3 is 14 residues long. Germline V gives CDR1 SGHAT, CDR2 FQNNGV. Written as DNA, the CDR3 is TGTGCCAGCAGCCCGACTAGCGGGATTAACGAGCAGTACTTC. This translates into CASSPTSGINEQYF.

The rearrangement joins TRBV11-2 to TRBJ1-1, with D possibly TRBD1 on 6 matching bases. There are 14 residues in the CDR3. V was shortened by 3 bases and J by 3 bases, with 11 bases between the two germline ends. Germline-derived CDR1 and CDR2 are SGHAT and FQNNGV. In DNA form, the CDR3 reads TGTGCCAGCAGCTTCCAGGGGCGAGACACTGAAGCTTTCTTT. Its protein product is CASSFQGRDTEAFF.

This rearrangement joins TRBV7-2 to TRBJ2-5; TRBD1 matches 9 bases. Germline values: CDR1 SGHTA, CDR2 FQGNSA. Trimming at V came to 4 bases and at J to 4 bases, leaving 1 base not matched to a gene. The CDR3 contains 13 residues. The CDR3 sequence: CASSWDRAETQYF. CDR3 sequence (DNA): TGTGCCAGCAGCTGGGACAGGGCAGAGACCCAGTACTTC.

This chain connects TRBV11-2 to TRBJ1-2; perhaps TRBD1 as D (5 bases). Trimming took off 4 bases at V and 8 bases at J, with 14 bases between the two ends. There are 13 residues in the CDR3. Germline V lookup: CDR1 SGHAT, CDR2 FQNNGV. The CDR3 DNA reads as TGTGCCAGCAGCTCGAGAATAGGGGAAGGCTACACCTTC. It codes for CASSSRIGEGYTF.

The gene calls are TRBV28 and TRBJ2-7; TRBD1 might be the D (6 bases). CDR3 length: 12 amino acids. Germline assignment: CDR1 MDHEN and CDR2 SYDVKM. V lost 4 bases, J lost 6 bases, and 10 bases lay in between. This CDR3 reads CASSWLQGEQYF. The CDR3 coding sequence is TGTGCCAGCAGTTGGCTACAGGGCGAGCAGTACTTC. Supplemented by reference TRBV28 and TRBJ2-7, the full variable domain reads DVKVTQSSRYLVKRTGEKVFLECVQDMDHENMFWYRQDPGLGLRLIYFSYDVKMKEKGDIPEGYSVSREKKERFSLILESASTNQTSMYLCASSWLQGEQYFGPGTRLTVT.

The chain recombines TRBV19 with TRBJ2-1, with 9 nucleotides matching TRBD2. The CDR3 covers 15 residues. Looked up from germline, CDR1 is LNHDA and CDR2 is SQIVND (reference sequence). The ends lost 4 bases at V and 1 base at J; junction bases unmatched: 2. CDR3: CASSTAGGSYNEQFF. CDR3 DNA sequence: TGTGCCAGTAGTACAGCGGGAGGATCCTACAATGAGCAGTTCTTC.

V is TRBV18 and J is TRBJ2-2, with 8 positions matching TRBD1. The V gene's germline CDR1 is KGHSH and CDR2 LQKENI. CDR3 size: 16 residues. J lost 2 bases, V lost 2 bases, and 4 bases had no gene match. CDR3 coding DNA: TGTGCCAGCTCACCATTAGGGACAGGAAACACCGGGGAGCTGTTTTTT. As protein: CASSPLGTGNTGELFF. Using reference TRBV18 and TRBJ2-2 for the parts outside the CDR3, the full variable domain is NAGVMQNPRHLVRRRGQEARLRCSPMKGHSHVYWYRQLPEEGLKFMVYLQKENIIDESGMPKERFSAEFPKEGPSILRIQQVVRGDSAAYFCASSPLGTGNTGELFFGEGSRLTVL.

The chain combines TRBV29-1 with TRBJ2-5; 11 bases line up with TRBD2. The germline V gene encodes CDR1 SQVTM and CDR2 ANQGSEA. V lost 6 bases, J lost 5 bases, and 8 bases stayed unmatched. The CDR3 totals 14 residues. This CDR3 is CSVITSGRWETQYF. CDR3 nucleotides: TGCAGCGTCATAACTAGCGGGAGATGGGAGACCCAGTACTTC.

This chain connects TRBV3-1 (or the pseudogene TRBV3-2) to TRBJ2-7; TRBD2 is a possible D gene (5 bases). From germline, CDR1 is LGHDT and CDR2 YNNKEL (reference sequence). V was shortened by 4 bases and J by 6 bases, with 19 bases between the two germline ends. The CDR3 runs 15 residues. The CDR3 nucleotides read TGTGCCAGCAGCCGGTTTTATGGGAGTGTACGCGAGCAGTACTTC. Amino acid sequence: CASSRFYGSVREQYF.

This clone appeared a few times. J is TRBJ1-2 and V is TRBV11-1; 7 bases line up with TRBD1. With V trimmed by 6 bases and J by 3 bases, 10 bases remained unmatched. The germline V gene encodes CDR1 SGHAT and CDR2 FQDESV (reference sequence). The CDR3 extends over 15 amino acids. The CDR3 here is CASSPRTGVYYGYTF. The CDR3 DNA reads TGTGCCAGCAGTCCCCGTACAGGGGTATACTATGGCTACACCTTC. Supplemented by reference TRBV11-1 and TRBJ1-2, the full variable domain reads EAEVAQSPRYKITEKSQAVAFWCDPISGHATLYWYRQILGQGPELLVQFQDESVVDDSQLPKDRFSAERLKGVDSTLKIQPAELGDSAMYLCASSPRTGVYYGYTFGSGTRLTVV.

The genes are TRBV18 and TRBJ2-5; D may be TRBD2 (5 bases). V lost 4 bases to trimming and J lost 1 base, with 7 bases between them. The CDR3 is 13 amino acids. Germline CDR1 is KGHSH and CDR2 is LQKENI. The DNA for the CDR3 is TGTGCCAGCTCACGGAGCGGCCAAGAGACCCAGTACTTC. It translates to CASSRSGQETQYF.

The chain joins TRBV7-2 to TRBJ2-7; 10 bases line up with TRBD1. Germline loops: CDR1 SGHTA, CDR2 FQGNSA. This CDR3 has 14 residues. The V segment lost 5 bases and the J segment 2 bases; nucleotides outside the gene matches: 3. The CDR3 reads CASSRQGATYEQYF. Here the CDR3 DNA reads TGTGCCAGCAGCAGACAGGGGGCTACCTACGAGCAGTACTTC.

The gene calls are TRBV27 and TRBJ2-1; possible D gene TRBD2, 5 bases. In germline, CDR1 is MNHEY, CDR2 SMNVEV (reference sequence). The V and J ends lost 7 bases and 10 bases respectively, with 11 bases between them. CDR3 length: 11 residues. CDR3 nucleotide sequence: TGTGCCAGCAACTATAGAGGGGAGCAGTTCTTC. Translated, it gives CASNYRGEQFF.

The genes are TRBV27 and TRBJ2-3; 10 bases fit TRBD1. With V trimmed by 5 bases and J by 1 base, 9 bases remained unmatched. Germline loops: CDR1 MNHEY, CDR2 SMNVEV (reference sequence). CDR3 length: 17 residues. CDR3 in DNA: TGTGCCAGCAGTCCCTGGAGGACAGGGGGAGGCACAGATACGCAGTATTTT. It specifies CASSPWRTGGGTDTQYF.

The genes are TRBV18 and TRBJ2-1; possible D gene TRBD2, 6 bases. Trimming cost V 2 bases and J 6 bases, with 11 bases left between them. CDR1 is KGHSH, CDR2 LQKENI, per germline. This CDR3 is built from 14 residues. CDR3 in amino acids: CASSPSGLPNEQFF. Here the CDR3 DNA reads TGTGCCAGCTCACCATCCGGACTACCCAATGAGCAGTTCTTC.

The chain recombines TRBV7-8 with TRBJ2-7, with TRBD2 identical over 12 bases. CDR3 size: 16 residues. Germline lookup yields CDR1 SGHVS and CDR2 FQNEAQ. Unmatched junction bases numbered 7, after V lost 5 bases and J lost 2 bases. The CDR3 nucleotides read TGTGCCAGCAGCCAGATACTAGCGGGAGGCCCCTACGAGCAGTACTTC. It codes for CASSQILAGGPYEQYF.

This clone was found once. This CDR3 reads CLYQETQYF. Here the CDR3 DNA reads TGTCTGTACCAAGAGACCCAGTACTTC. V usage is TRBV12-3 or TRBV12-4 and J usage is TRBJ2-5; D is unclear. The CDR3 spans 9 residues.

The chain carries TRBV29-1 and TRBJ1-1, with a possible D match to TRBD1 (6 bases). Germline CDR1 and CDR2: SQVTM and ANQGSEA. Between the trimmed V and J ends, which lost 8 bases and 8 bases, there was a span of 21 bases. The CDR3 spans 13 residues. In DNA form, the CDR3 reads TGCAGCATTATACCCATCAGGGGATTAGAAGCTTTCTTT. This codes for CSIIPIRGLEAFF.

This rearrangement joins TRBV11-2 to TRBJ2-1, with TRBD2 matching 8 bases. The CDR3 runs to 16 residues. Per the germline V gene, CDR1 is SGHAT and CDR2 is FQNNGV. V lost 3 bases and J lost 6; bases outside the gene matches: 10. CDR3 loop: CASSFTLSGGGNEQFF. The CDR3 DNA reads as TGTGCCAGCAGCTTTACCCTCTCGGGAGGGGGCAATGAGCAGTTCTTC.

This chain links TRBV5-1 with TRBJ1-4, with D unclear. This CDR3 is 14 amino acids long. CDR1 is SGHRS and CDR2 is YFSETQ in the germline V gene. V shed 0 bases and J shed 7 bases, with 10 bases lying between them. DNA of the CDR3: TGCGCCAGCAGCTTGGGAGGGTCCGGTGAAAAACTGTTTTTT. It translates to CASSLGGSGEKLFF.

The V gene is TRBV2, the J gene TRBJ2-7, with no clear D. Germline V gene lookup returns CDR1 SNHLY and CDR2 FYNNEI. The ends were cut back, 6 bases at V and 3 bases at J, with 9 bases in the middle. The CDR3 consists of 12 residues. The CDR3 region has the DNA TGTGCCAGCAGGGAACTCCGCTACGAGCAGTACTTC. Translated, it gives CASRELRYEQYF.

The V and J genes are TRBV11-3 and TRBJ2-7; D might be TRBD1 (6 bases). The CDR3 sequence is 15 residues long. V dropped 5 bases and J dropped 7 bases, with 21 bases sitting between them. CDR1 is SGHNT, CDR2 YENEEA, per germline. The CDR3 sequence: CASSTRQASSREQYF. As DNA, the CDR3 is TGTGCCAGCAGCACTCGACAGGCGTCGTCTCGGGAGCAGTACTTC. The full variable domain, in which reference TRBV11-3 and TRBJ2-7 provide the parts outside the CDR3, is EAGVVQSPRYKIIEKKQPVAFWCNPISGHNTLYWYLQNLGQGPELLIRYENEEAVDDSQLPKDRFSAERLKGVDSTLKIQPAELGDSAVYLCASSTRQASSREQYFGPGTRLTVT.

The chain joins TRBV19 to TRBJ2-3; TRBD2 agrees at 15 bases. The CDR3 covers 18 residues. V lost 7 bases to trimming and J lost 0 bases; unmatched junction nucleotides: 8. Germline V lookup: CDR1 LNHDA, CDR2 SQIVND (reference sequence). CDR3 protein: CASTKGLAGGISTDTQYF. CDR3 bases: TGTGCCAGTACAAAAGGACTAGCGGGAGGGATAAGCACAGATACGCAGTATTTT.

The CDR3 region has the DNA TGTGCCAGCAGCCCCGCCGGGACAACGAATTCACCCCTCCACTTT. Translating it yields CASSPAGTTNSPLHF. This chain joins TRBV7-3 and TRBJ1-6, with TRBD1 as a possible D gene (6 bases). The germline V gene has CDR1 SGHTA and CDR2 FQGTGA. The CDR3 extends over 15 amino acids. V lost 5 bases to trimming and J lost 7 bases, with 15 bases between them.